This TCR beta chain appears in the sequencing data of a study of spatial heterogeneity in lung cancer. Each CDR3 protein gets one entry after TCRdb re-called the 5' RACE reads with MiXCR. The data show about 100,000 distinct CDR3 sequences, 4.4% seen once. This clonotype was seen many times. Its antigen is still unknown. The study, taken as a whole, reports: Mutation counts in tumors were tracked by counts of expanded intratumoral alpha and beta TCRs.

Sample time point: sample taken at primary tumor resection. No cells were sorted before sequencing. The whole RNA sequenced was extracted from tumor, nontumor lung or frozen PBMC. The germline gives CDR1 SGHDT, CDR2 YYEEEE. Trimming stripped 4 bases from V and 4 bases from J, with 12 bases between. The CDR3 sequence is 15 residues long. The sequencing here drew on lung tumor tissue, taken at surgery. The receptor comes from a male donor with early-stage non-small cell lung cancer. V usage is TRBV5-6 and J usage is TRBJ2-6; the D is unclear. The CDR3 bases are TGTGCCAGCAGCCAAGGGTTGTCAGGGGCCAACGTCCTGACTTTC. The encoded protein is CASSQGLSGANVLTF. The variable domain in full, with the rest retrieved from reference TRBV5-6 and TRBJ2-6, is DAGVTQSPTHLIKTRGQQVTLRCSPKSGHDTVSWYQQALGQGPQFIFQYYEEEERQRGNFPDRFSGHQFPNYSSELNVNALLLGDSALYLCASSQGLSGANVLTFGAGSRLTVL.